This T cell receptor beta chain originates from a study of blood T cells in healthy people across ages. Trimming pared 4 bases from V and 4 bases from J, leaving 16 bases between. CDR1 and CDR2 (germline): LGHNA, YSLEER. This CDR3 is 15 amino acids long. Using a J-beta primer mix together with a sample-barcoded 5' primer, a second PCR was run for about 6 to 12 cycles. Each CDR3 protein gets one entry after TCRdb re-called the 5' RACE reads with MiXCR. The sample consists of 1,800,000 or so distinct CDR3 sequences, approximately 40% of them appearing once. This receptor was obtained from a human donor in good health. Sequenced: blood. The genes are TRBV4-3 and TRBJ1-1; possible D gene TRBD1, 5 bases. The CDR3 region is CASSRLSAGGTEAFF. The CDR3 DNA reads TGCGCCAGCAGCCGACTATCAGCGGGGGGCACTGAAGCTTTCTTT.